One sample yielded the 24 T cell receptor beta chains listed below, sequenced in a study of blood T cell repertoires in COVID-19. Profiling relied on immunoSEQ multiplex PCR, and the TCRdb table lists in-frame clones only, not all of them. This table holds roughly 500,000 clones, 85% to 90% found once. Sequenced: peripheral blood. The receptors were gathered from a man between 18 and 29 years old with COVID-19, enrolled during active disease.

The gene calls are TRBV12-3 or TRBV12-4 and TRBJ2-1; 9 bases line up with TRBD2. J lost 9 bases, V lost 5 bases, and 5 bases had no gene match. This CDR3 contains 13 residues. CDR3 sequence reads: CASSEGLAPEQFF. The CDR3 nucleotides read TGTGCCAGCAGTGAGGGACTAGCCCCTGAGCAGTTCTTC.

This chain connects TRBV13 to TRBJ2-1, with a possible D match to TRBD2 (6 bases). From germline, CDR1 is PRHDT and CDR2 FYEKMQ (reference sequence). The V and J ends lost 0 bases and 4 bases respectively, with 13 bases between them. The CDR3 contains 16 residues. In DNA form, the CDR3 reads TGTGCCAGCAGCTTAGGTCGGGAGACCATTTACAATGAGCAGTTCTTC. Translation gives CASSLGRETIYNEQFF. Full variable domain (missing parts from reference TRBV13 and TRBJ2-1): AAGVIQSPRHLIKEKRETATLKCYPIPRHDTVYWYQQGPGQDPQFLISFYEKMQSDKGSIPDRFSAQQFSDYHSELNMSSLELGDSALYFCASSLGRETIYNEQFFGPGTRLTVL.

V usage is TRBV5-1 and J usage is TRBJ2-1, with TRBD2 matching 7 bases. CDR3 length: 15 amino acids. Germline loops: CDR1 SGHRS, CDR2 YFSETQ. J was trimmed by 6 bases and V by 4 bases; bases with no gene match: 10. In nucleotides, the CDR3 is TGCGCCAGCAGCGGGTTATCGGGAGGACGCAATGAGCAGTTCTTC. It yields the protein CASSGLSGGRNEQFF.

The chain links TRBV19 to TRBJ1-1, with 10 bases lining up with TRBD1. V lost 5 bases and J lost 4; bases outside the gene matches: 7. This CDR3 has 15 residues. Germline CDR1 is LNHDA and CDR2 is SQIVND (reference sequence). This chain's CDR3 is CASSRQTGGRTEAFF. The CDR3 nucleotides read TGTGCCAGTAGTCGCCAGACAGGGGGCCGCACTGAAGCTTTCTTT.

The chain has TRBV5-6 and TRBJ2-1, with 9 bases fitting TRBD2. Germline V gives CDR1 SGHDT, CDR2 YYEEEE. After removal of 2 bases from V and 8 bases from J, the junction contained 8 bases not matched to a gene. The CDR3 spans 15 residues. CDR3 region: CASSFGTSKAHEQFF. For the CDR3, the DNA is TGTGCCAGCAGCTTTGGGACTAGCAAAGCCCATGAGCAGTTCTTC.

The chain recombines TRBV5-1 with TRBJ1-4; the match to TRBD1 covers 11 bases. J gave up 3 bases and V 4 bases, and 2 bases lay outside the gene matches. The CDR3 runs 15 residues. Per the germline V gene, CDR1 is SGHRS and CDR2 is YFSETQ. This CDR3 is CASSGQGAANEKLFF. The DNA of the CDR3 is TGCGCCAGCAGCGGACAGGGGGCAGCTAATGAAAAACTGTTTTTT.

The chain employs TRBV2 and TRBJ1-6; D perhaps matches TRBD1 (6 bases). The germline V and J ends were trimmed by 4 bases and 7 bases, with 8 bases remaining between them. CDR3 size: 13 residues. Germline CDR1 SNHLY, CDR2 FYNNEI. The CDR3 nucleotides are TGTGCCAGCAGTGCGCAGGGGAATTCACCCCTCCACTTT. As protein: CASSAQGNSPLHF.

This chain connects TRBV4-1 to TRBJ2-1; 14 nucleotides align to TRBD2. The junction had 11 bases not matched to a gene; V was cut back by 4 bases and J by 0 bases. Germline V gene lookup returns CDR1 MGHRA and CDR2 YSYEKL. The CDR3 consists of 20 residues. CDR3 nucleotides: TGCGCCAGCAGCCTTCAAGGGGGGACTAGCGGGAGAAGCTCCTACAATGAGCAGTTCTTC. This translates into CASSLQGGTSGRSSYNEQFF.

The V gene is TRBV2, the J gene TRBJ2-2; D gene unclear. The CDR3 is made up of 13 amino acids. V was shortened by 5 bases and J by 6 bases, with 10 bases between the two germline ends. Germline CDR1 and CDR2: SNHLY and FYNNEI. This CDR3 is CASSSRWPGELFF. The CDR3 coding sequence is TGTGCCAGCAGTTCCCGATGGCCCGGGGAGCTGTTTTTT.

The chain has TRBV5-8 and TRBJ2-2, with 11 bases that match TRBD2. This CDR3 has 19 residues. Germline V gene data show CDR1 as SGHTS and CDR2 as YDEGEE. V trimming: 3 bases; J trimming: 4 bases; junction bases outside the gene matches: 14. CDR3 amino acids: CASSWAGTSGPLRTGELFF. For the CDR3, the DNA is TGTGCCAGCAGCTGGGCCGGGACTAGCGGCCCGCTCCGCACCGGGGAGCTGTTTTTT. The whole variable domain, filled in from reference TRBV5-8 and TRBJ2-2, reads EAGVTQSPTHLIKTRGQQATLRCSPISGHTSVYWYQQALGLGLQFLLWYDEGEERNRGNFPPRFSGRQFPNYSSELNVNALELEDSALYLCASSWAGTSGPLRTGELFFGEGSRLTVL.

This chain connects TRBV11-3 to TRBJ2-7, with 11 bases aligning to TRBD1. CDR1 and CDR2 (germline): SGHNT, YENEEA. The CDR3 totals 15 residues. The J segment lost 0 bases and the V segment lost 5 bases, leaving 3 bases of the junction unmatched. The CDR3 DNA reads TGTGCCAGCAGCGAGGACAGGGGGCCCTCCTACGAGCAGTACTTC. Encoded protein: CASSEDRGPSYEQYF.

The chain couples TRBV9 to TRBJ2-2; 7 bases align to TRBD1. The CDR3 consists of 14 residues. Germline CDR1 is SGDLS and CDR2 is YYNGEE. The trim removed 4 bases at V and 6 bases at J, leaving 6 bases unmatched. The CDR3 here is CASSPTGVAGELFF. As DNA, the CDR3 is TGTGCCAGCAGCCCAACAGGGGTGGCCGGGGAGCTGTTTTTT.

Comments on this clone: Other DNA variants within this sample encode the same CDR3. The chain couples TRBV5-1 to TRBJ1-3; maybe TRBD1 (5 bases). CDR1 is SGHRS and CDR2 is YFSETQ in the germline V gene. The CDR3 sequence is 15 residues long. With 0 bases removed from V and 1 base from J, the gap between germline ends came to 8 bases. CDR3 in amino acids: CASSLVGDSGNTIYF. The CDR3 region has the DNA TGCGCCAGCAGCTTGGTAGGGGATTCTGGAAACACCATATATTTT.

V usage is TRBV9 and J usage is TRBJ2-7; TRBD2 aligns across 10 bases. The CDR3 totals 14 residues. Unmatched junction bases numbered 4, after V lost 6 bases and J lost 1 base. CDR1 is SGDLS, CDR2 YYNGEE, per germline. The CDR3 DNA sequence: TGTGCCAGCAAACCGGGACTAGCGTCCTACGAGCAGTACTTC. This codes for CASKPGLASYEQYF.

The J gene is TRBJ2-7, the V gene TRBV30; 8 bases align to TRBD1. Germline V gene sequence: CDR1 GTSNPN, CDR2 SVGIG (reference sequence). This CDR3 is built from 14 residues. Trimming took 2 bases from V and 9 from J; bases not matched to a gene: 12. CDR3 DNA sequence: TGTGCCTGGAGTAGGGCAGGGGGCTTTGTTGGGCAGTACTTC. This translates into CAWSRAGGFVGQYF. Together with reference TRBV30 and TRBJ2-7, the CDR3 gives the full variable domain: SQTIHQWPATLVQPVGSPLSLECTVEGTSNPNLYWYRQAAGRGLQLLFYSVGIGQISSEVPQNLSASRPQDRQFILSSKKLLLSDSGFYLCAWSRAGGFVGQYFGPGTRLTVT.

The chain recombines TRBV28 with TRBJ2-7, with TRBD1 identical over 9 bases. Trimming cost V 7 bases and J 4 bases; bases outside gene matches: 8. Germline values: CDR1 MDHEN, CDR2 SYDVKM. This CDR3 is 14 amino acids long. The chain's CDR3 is CASNFPGQGYEQYF. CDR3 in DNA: TGTGCCAGCAATTTCCCGGGACAGGGTTACGAGCAGTACTTC.

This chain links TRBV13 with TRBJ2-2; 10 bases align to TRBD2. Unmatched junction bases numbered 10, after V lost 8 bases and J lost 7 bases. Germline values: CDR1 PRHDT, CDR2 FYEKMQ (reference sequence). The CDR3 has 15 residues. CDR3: CASGFVAGGGGELFF. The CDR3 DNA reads TGTGCCAGCGGTTTCGTAGCGGGAGGAGGCGGGGAGCTGTTTTTT.

The CDR3 sequence is CASSGAGVQETQYF. The CDR3 DNA reads TGTGCCAGCAGTGGGGCAGGGGTTCAAGAGACCCAGTACTTC. This chain connects TRBV25-1 to TRBJ2-5, with a weak D call TRBD1 (6 bases). Germline loops: CDR1 MGHDK, CDR2 SYGVNS. The CDR3 loop spans 14 amino acids. Trimming removed 4 bases from V and 2 bases from J, with 11 bases in between. The variable domain in full, completed from reference TRBV25-1 and TRBJ2-5, reads EADIYQTPRYLVIGTGKKITLECSQTMGHDKMYWYQQDPGMELHLIHYSYGVNSTEKGDLSSESTVSRIRTEHFPLTLESARPSHTSQYLCASSGAGVQETQYFGPGTRLLVL.

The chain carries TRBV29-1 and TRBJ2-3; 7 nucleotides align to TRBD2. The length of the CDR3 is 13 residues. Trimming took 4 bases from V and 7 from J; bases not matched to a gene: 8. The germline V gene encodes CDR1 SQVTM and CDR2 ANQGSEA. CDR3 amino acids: CSVGGGSANTQYF. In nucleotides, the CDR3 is TGCAGCGTTGGTGGCGGGAGTGCGAATACGCAGTATTTT.

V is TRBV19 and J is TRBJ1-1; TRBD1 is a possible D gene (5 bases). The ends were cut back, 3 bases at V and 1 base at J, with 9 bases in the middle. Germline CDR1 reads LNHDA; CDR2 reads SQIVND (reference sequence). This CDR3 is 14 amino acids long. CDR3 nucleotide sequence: TGTGCCAGTAGTATCCCCCAGGGGAACACTGAAGCTTTCTTT. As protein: CASSIPQGNTEAFF.

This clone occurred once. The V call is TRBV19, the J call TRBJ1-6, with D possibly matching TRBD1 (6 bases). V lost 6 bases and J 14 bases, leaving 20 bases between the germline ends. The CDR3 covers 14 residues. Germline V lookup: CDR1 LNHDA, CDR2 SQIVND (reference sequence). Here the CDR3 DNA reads TGTGCCAGTAGCCAAAAGTTGGCAGGGGTCACCCTCCACTTT. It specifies CASSQKLAGVTLHF.

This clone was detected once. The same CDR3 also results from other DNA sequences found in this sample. The CDR3 sequence: CASSFRGPQETQYF. Here the CDR3 DNA reads TGTGCCAGCAGCTTTCGGGGTCCCCAAGAGACCCAGTACTTC. V usage is TRBV7-9 and J usage is TRBJ2-5; possible D gene TRBD2, 5 bases. The V end lost 3 bases, the J end lost 1 base, and 9 bases lay between the germline ends. CDR1 SEHNR and CDR2 FQNEAQ come from the germline V gene (reference sequence). The CDR3 runs 14 residues.

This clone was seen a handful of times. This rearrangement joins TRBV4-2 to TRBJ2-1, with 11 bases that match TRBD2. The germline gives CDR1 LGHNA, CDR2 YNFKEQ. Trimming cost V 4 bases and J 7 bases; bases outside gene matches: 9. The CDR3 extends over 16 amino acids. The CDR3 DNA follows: TGTGCCAGCAGCCTAATAGCGGGAGGGGGCCGGAATGAGCAGTTCTTC. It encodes CASSLIAGGGRNEQFF.

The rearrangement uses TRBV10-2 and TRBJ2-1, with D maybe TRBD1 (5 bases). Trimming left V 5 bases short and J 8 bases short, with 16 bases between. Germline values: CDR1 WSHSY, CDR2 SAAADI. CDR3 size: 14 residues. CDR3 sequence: CASSSILMGHEQFF. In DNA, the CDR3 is TGCGCCAGCAGTTCGATTCTCATGGGGCATGAGCAGTTCTTC.